This TCR beta chain was sequenced for a study of blood T cell repertoires in COVID-19. Trimming pared 4 bases from V and 4 bases from J, leaving 14 bases between. The germline V gene encodes CDR1 SGHRS and CDR2 YFSETQ. This CDR3 contains 14 residues. Authors' methods: Amplifying reference gene primers gave estimates of nucleated cell counts. Sequencing was performed with immunoSEQ multiplex PCR; in TCRdb, only in-frame clones are kept and a portion is missing. That table gives V, J and clone size, and the DNA gave D and trimming. The sample has just over 95,000 clones, 90% seen once. The chain joins TRBV5-1 to TRBJ1-1; the D is unclear. The TCR sequence derives from a man aged 55 to 69 with acute or convalescent COVID-19. Sequenced material: peripheral blood. CDR3 loop: CASSVERVGTEAFF. The CDR3 coding sequence is TGCGCCAGCAGCGTGGAGAGGGTGGGCACTGAAGCTTTCTTT.